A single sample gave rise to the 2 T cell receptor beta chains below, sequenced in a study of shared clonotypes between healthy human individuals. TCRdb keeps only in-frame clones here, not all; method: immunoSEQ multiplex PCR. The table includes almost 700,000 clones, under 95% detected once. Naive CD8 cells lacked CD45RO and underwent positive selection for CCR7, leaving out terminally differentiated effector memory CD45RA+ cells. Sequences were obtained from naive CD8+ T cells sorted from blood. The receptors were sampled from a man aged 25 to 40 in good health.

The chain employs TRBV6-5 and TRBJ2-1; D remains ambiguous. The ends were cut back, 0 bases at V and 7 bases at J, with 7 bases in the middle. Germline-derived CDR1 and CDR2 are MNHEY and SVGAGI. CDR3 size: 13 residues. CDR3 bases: TGTGCCAGCAGTTACTCGTCGAGGAATGAGCAGTTCTTC. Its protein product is CASSYSSRNEQFF.

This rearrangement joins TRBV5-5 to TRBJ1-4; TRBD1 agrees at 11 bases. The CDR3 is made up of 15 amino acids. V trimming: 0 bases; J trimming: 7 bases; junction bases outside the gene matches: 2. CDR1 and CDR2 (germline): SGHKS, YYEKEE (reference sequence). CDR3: CASSLVDRGLEKLFF. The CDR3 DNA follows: TGTGCCAGCAGCTTGGTGGACAGGGGGCTTGAAAAACTGTTTTTT.